The present T cell receptor beta chain was sequenced within a study of T cell changes during pregnancy in multiple sclerosis. Generated by immunoSEQ multiplex PCR, the TCRdb table keeps only in-frame clones and is missing some. Of some 29,000 clones listed, 89% are singletons. There are 11 residues in the CDR3. Germline CDR1 and CDR2: MGHDK and SYGVNS. The V gene end was trimmed by 4 bases and the J gene end by 16 bases; junction bases not matched to a gene: 3. The chain recombines TRBV25-1 with TRBJ2-6, with 8 positions matching TRBD1. The sample in question was CD8+ T cells from peripheral blood mononuclear cells, obtained in the third trimester of pregnancy. This clonotype was obtained from a female donor with multiple sclerosis, enrolled in a pregnancy study. The CDR3 here is CASSGDRGLTF. DNA of the CDR3: TGTGCCAGCAGTGGAGACAGGGGACTGACTTTC.